The 32 T cell receptor beta chains given below trace back to one sample, sequenced in a study of T-cell reconstitution after alpha-beta-depleted transplantation in children. Library preparation (for TCRbeta) was performed with unique molecular identifiers. Each CDR3 protein is one row after TCRdb ran MiXCR on the PCR reads. The table shows around 240,000 distinct CDR3 sequences, with roughly 7.7% occurring only once. This material consisted of PBMCs, mostly from graft donor cells, taken 180 days after TCRalphabeta/CD19-depleted stem cell transplant. These receptors were obtained from a male patient under 18 who had a stem cell transplant for acute lymphoblastic leukemia, so the T cells may come from the graft donor.

This clonotype showed up just a few times. V gene TRBV13 combines with J gene TRBJ1-1, with TRBD1 matching 11 bases. This CDR3 has 16 residues. The V gene's germline CDR1 is PRHDT and CDR2 FYEKMQ (reference sequence). Trimming removed 3 bases from V and 4 bases from J; junction bases left unmatched: 7. CDR3 DNA sequence: TGTGCCAGCAGCTTGGGACAGGGGGTCGGTGGCACTGAAGCTTTCTTT. This sequence encodes CASSLGQGVGGTEAFF. Full variable domain (missing parts from reference TRBV13 and TRBJ1-1): AAGVIQSPRHLIKEKRETATLKCYPIPRHDTVYWYQQGPGQDPQFLISFYEKMQSDKGSIPDRFSAQQFSDYHSELNMSSLELGDSALYFCASSLGQGVGGTEAFFGQGTRLTVV.

The sample holds many counts of this clonotype. The V and J genes are TRBV28 and TRBJ2-4; 7 bases are a match to TRBD2. After removal of 8 bases from V and 4 bases from J, the junction contained 8 bases not matched to a gene. This CDR3 contains 14 residues. CDR1 MDHEN and CDR2 SYDVKM come from the germline V gene. The CDR3: CASLGLAAKNIQYF. Here the CDR3 DNA reads TGTGCCAGCCTAGGGCTAGCGGCTAAAAACATTCAGTACTTC.

This clonotype occurred many times. V is TRBV6-2 or TRBV6-3 and J is TRBJ2-7; D gene uncertain. V was pared by 0 bases and J by 2 bases, with 8 bases between. From germline, CDR1 is MNHEY and CDR2 SVGEGT. This CDR3 spans 14 amino acids. CDR3: CASSYSAGAYEQYF. CDR3 nucleotide sequence: TGTGCCAGCAGTTACTCGGCAGGTGCCTACGAGCAGTACTTC.

Remarks on this clonotype: A much larger clone sits a single nucleotide away, making a read error possible. The J gene is TRBJ2-1, the V gene TRBV9; 8 bases line up with TRBD1. Germline-derived CDR1 and CDR2 are SGDLS and YYNGEE. This CDR3 is 16 amino acids long. The CDR3 DNA follows: TGTGCCAGCAGCGGGGGGACAGGCGAATTTTACAATGACCAGTTCTTC. Translated, it gives CASSGGTGEFYNDQFF.

This clonotype was counted at least ten times. The V and J genes are TRBV7-8 and TRBJ2-5; 9 nucleotides align to TRBD2. CDR3 length equals 17 residues. Losses at the gene ends were 1 base for V and 5 bases for J; bases not matched to a gene: 11. CDR1 is SGHVS and CDR2 is FQNEAQ in the germline V gene. CDR3 in amino acids: CASSLVAGGLGGETQYF. The CDR3 coding sequence is TGTGCCAGCAGCTTAGTCGCGGGGGGGCTTGGAGGGGAGACCCAGTACTTC.

This clonotype was seen ten or more times. This chain links TRBV7-3 with TRBJ2-2; TRBD1 is a possible D gene (6 bases). Germline lookup yields CDR1 SGHTA and CDR2 FQGTGA. Trimming took off 5 bases at V and 4 bases at J, with 14 bases between the two ends. The CDR3 runs to 15 residues. CDR3 DNA: TGTGCCAGCAGCCCCACGGGACACCGCACCGGGGAGCTGTTTTTT. Translating it yields CASSPTGHRTGELFF.

As regards this clonotype: Being one base from a much bigger clone, this may be a read error. The chain combines TRBV7-9 with TRBJ1-1, with D possibly matching TRBD1 (5 bases). CDR1 is SEHNR and CDR2 is FQNEAQ in the germline V gene (reference sequence). This CDR3 contains 13 residues. This CDR3 reads CASSLRQQGGASF. Written as DNA, the CDR3 is TGTGCCAGCAGCTTAAGGCAGCAAGGAGGGGCTTCCTTT.

This clonotype was picked up many times. In DNA form, the CDR3 reads TGTGCCAGCAGCCAAGGTGAGAGGGGCAATGAGCAGTTCTTC. Amino acid sequence: CASSQGERGNEQFF. The chain uses TRBV3-1 and TRBJ2-1; D possibly matches TRBD1 or TRBD2 (5 bases each). V lost 1 base to trimming and J lost 6 bases, with 10 bases between them. There are 14 residues in the CDR3. The germline V gene encodes CDR1 LGHDT and CDR2 YNNKEL (reference sequence).

This clonotype was observed at least ten times. In nucleotides, the CDR3 is TGTGCCAGCAGTCAAGGTCTCTGGGCTGAAGCTTTCTTT. Translated, it gives CASSQGLWAEAFF. The chain couples TRBV6-1 to TRBJ1-1; D gene uncertain. The CDR3 has 13 amino acids. V was cut by 5 bases and J by 6 bases, with 13 bases left in between. Germline CDR1 is MNHNS and CDR2 is SASEGT.

This clonotype was seen a handful of times. The gene calls are TRBV6-2 or TRBV6-3 and TRBJ1-1, with D possibly TRBD1 on 5 matching bases. CDR1 MNHEY and CDR2 SVGEGT come from the germline V gene. CDR3 length equals 14 residues. V was shortened by 5 bases and J by 1 base, with 11 bases between the two germline ends. DNA for the CDR3: TGTGCCAGCAGTACCCTCGACAGGAACACTGAAGCTTTCTTT. Translated: CASSTLDRNTEAFF.

In its sample, this clonotype was seen many times. The chain links TRBV14 to TRBJ1-1; no clear D gene. The germline gives CDR1 SGHDN, CDR2 FVKESK. The CDR3 consists of 14 residues. V lost 0 bases to trimming and J lost 4 bases, with 9 bases between them. The CDR3 DNA follows: TGTGCCAGCAGCCAAGAGAGGTCCAGCACTGAAGCTTTCTTT. Encoded protein: CASSQERSSTEAFF.

Details on this clonotype: A much bigger clone sits one base away, suggesting this may be a read error. The chain combines TRBV11-2 with TRBJ2-5; D assignment may be TRBD1 or TRBD2 (5 bases each). Trimming pared 1 base from V and 1 base from J, leaving 10 bases between. CDR3 length equals 15 residues. Germline V gene data show CDR1 as SGHAT and CDR2 as FQNNGV. The CDR3 nucleotides are TGTGCCAGCAGCTTAGCCGGGGACGTCCAAGAGACCCAGTACTTC. Amino acids: CASSLAGDVQETQYF. The whole variable domain, remainder taken from reference TRBV11-2 and TRBJ2-5, is EAGVAQSPRYKIIEKRQSVAFWCNPISGHATLYWYQQILGQGPKLLIQFQNNGVVDDSQLPKDRFSAERLKGVDSTLKIQPAKLEDSAVYLCASSLAGDVQETQYFGPGTRLLVL.

The table lists this clonotype with many counts. V is TRBV20-1 and J is TRBJ2-6, with D possibly matching TRBD1 (6 bases). The CDR3 length is 16 residues. V was trimmed by 0 bases and J by 0 bases, leaving 9 bases between them. The germline V gene encodes CDR1 DFQATT and CDR2 SNEGSKA (reference sequence). CDR3 amino acids: CSARDRGRSGANVLTF. The DNA for the CDR3 is TGCAGTGCTAGAGACAGGGGCCGCTCTGGGGCCAACGTCCTGACTTTC.

This clonotype showed up many times. V gene TRBV14 combines with J gene TRBJ1-5; 8 nucleotides line up with TRBD1. Germline loops: CDR1 SGHDN, CDR2 FVKESK. This CDR3 has 18 residues. V gave up 2 bases and J gave up 5 bases; unmatched junction bases: 14. Written as DNA, the CDR3 is TGTGCCAGCAGCCAAAAGACAGGGGTGGGACTCCGGGATCAGCCCCAGCATTTT. It codes for CASSQKTGVGLRDQPQHF.

This clonotype was observed many times. The chain combines TRBV6-1 with TRBJ2-6; D unresolved. The germline V gene encodes CDR1 MNHNS and CDR2 SASEGT. The CDR3 has 15 residues. Trimming took off 6 bases at V and 0 bases at J, with 9 bases between the two ends. CDR3 sequence (DNA): TGTGCCAGCAGGGTCCCCTTCTCTGGGGCCAACGTCCTGACTTTC. Protein: CASRVPFSGANVLTF.

This clonotype was seen ten or more times. The genes are TRBV29-1 and TRBJ1-2; 11 nucleotides match TRBD1. The J segment lost 9 bases and the V segment lost 7 bases, leaving 16 bases of the junction unmatched. CDR3 length: 15 residues. Germline V gene data show CDR1 as SQVTM and CDR2 as ANQGSEA. CDR3 nucleotides: TGCAGCGCAGCCGTATGGCGGACAGGGGGCATTAGCTACACCTTC. As protein: CSAAVWRTGGISYTF.

This clonotype was observed at least ten times. This chain links TRBV6-5 with TRBJ1-1; D possibly corresponds to TRBD1 (5 bases). V was clipped by 2 bases and J by 4 bases, with 17 bases between them. The CDR3 covers 16 residues. Germline lookup yields CDR1 MNHEY and CDR2 SVGAGI. CDR3 sequence reads: CASSYPGGGGFTEAFF. CDR3 nucleotides: TGTGCCAGCAGTTACCCTGGGGGTGGGGGATTCACTGAAGCTTTCTTT.

The table lists this clonotype with many counts. The chain uses TRBV11-2 and TRBJ1-1; TRBD1 matches at 9 bases. The V gene's germline CDR1 is SGHAT and CDR2 FQNNGV. The CDR3 contains 15 residues. The trim removed 5 bases at V and 8 bases at J, leaving 12 bases unmatched. CDR3 amino acids: CASSIGDRDNSEAFF. The CDR3 DNA reads as TGTGCCAGCAGCATAGGGGACAGGGACAACTCCGAAGCTTTCTTT. The whole variable domain, filled in from reference TRBV11-2 and TRBJ1-1, reads EAGVAQSPRYKIIEKRQSVAFWCNPISGHATLYWYQQILGQGPKLLIQFQNNGVVDDSQLPKDRFSAERLKGVDSTLKIQPAKLEDSAVYLCASSIGDRDNSEAFFGQGTRLTVV.

The sample holds many counts of this clonotype. The rearrangement joins TRBV28 to TRBJ2-7; 11 bases are shared with TRBD1. CDR1 is MDHEN and CDR2 is SYDVKM in the germline V gene. J gave up 2 bases and V 6 bases, and 3 bases lay outside the gene matches. This CDR3 has 14 amino acids. The CDR3 nucleotides are TGTGCCAGCAGCCTGGACAGGGGGCCCTACGAGCAGTACTTC. Protein sequence: CASSLDRGPYEQYF.

This clonotype appeared many times. The rearrangement uses TRBV6-1 and TRBJ1-4; the D gene is possibly TRBD1 (5 bases). Between the trimmed V and J ends, which lost 8 bases and 8 bases, there was a span of 21 bases. Germline CDR1 MNHNS, CDR2 SASEGT. CDR3 length equals 15 residues. The CDR3 DNA sequence: TGTGCCAGCCACCCGACCGGGACGTGGGTAGAAAAACTGTTTTTT. Translating it yields CASHPTGTWVEKLFF.

In the case of this clonotype: This may come from a read error, since a much larger clone is one base off. This chain links TRBV20-1 with TRBJ2-7; 7 bases agree with TRBD2. Germline V gives CDR1 DFQATT, CDR2 SNEGSKA (reference sequence). This CDR3 region has 13 residues. CDR3 in amino acids: CCAYTGTTYEQYF. CDR3 in DNA: TGCTGTGCTTATACCGGGACTACCTACGAGCAGTACTTC.

The CDR3, as DNA: TGTGCCAGCAGCCCCGGGCTAGTGGGGGCCTGGCGGAATGAGCAGTTCTTC. Protein sequence: CASSPGLVGAWRNEQFF. The rearrangement links TRBV4-2 to TRBJ2-1; D might be TRBD1 (6 bases). Trimming left V 4 bases short and J 7 bases short, with 23 bases between. The CDR3 extends over 17 amino acids. Germline CDR1 and CDR2: LGHNA and YNFKEQ.

This clonotype was picked up many times. The J gene is TRBJ2-5, the V gene TRBV27; D gene uncertain. The CDR3 runs to 14 residues. Germline-derived CDR1 and CDR2 are MNHEY and SMNVEV (reference sequence). Deletions cut 3 bases from V and 5 bases from J, with 13 bases between. As DNA, the CDR3 is TGTGCCAGCAGTTTGGCCAGCCTGGGGGAGACCCAGTACTTC. Translated, it gives CASSLASLGETQYF.

This clonotype was seen repeatedly, ten times or more. The chain is built from TRBV20-1 and TRBJ1-6; no clear D. There are 15 residues in the CDR3. From germline, CDR1 is DFQATT and CDR2 SNEGSKA (reference sequence). Trimming stripped 2 bases from V and 0 bases from J, with 8 bases between. The CDR3, as DNA: TGCAGTGCTAGATTCCAGAGCTCCTATAATTCACCCCTCCACTTT. Protein sequence: CSARFQSSYNSPLHF.

At least ten counts were recorded for this clonotype. J is TRBJ2-5 and V is TRBV28, with unresolved D. The CDR3 sequence is 15 residues long. V was trimmed by 2 bases and J by 2 bases, leaving 12 bases between them. From germline, CDR1 is MDHEN and CDR2 SYDVKM. The CDR3 loop reads CASSLPVGWQETQYF. The DNA of the CDR3 is TGTGCCAGCAGTTTACCGGTGGGGTGGCAAGAGACCCAGTACTTC.

This clonotype was observed at least ten times. The V call is TRBV11-2, the J call TRBJ2-3, with 8 bases aligning to TRBD2. Germline V gives CDR1 SGHAT, CDR2 FQNNGV. V shed 2 bases and J 1 base; nucleotides not matched to a gene: 14. This CDR3 is 19 amino acids long. In DNA form, the CDR3 reads TGTGCCAGCAGCTTAAGGGCTCGGTTTGAAGCGGGGGGCACAGATACGCAGTATTTT. Translating gives CASSLRARFEAGGTDTQYF.

The CDR3 coding sequence is TGTGCCAGCAGCCAACCCCCAGGGGGCGCCTCCTACGAGCAGTACTTC. Translated: CASSQPPGGASYEQYF. The rearrangement links TRBV6-2 or TRBV6-3 to TRBJ2-7, with TRBD1 identical over 8 bases. The CDR3 extends over 16 amino acids. CDR1 is MNHEY, CDR2 SVGEGT, per germline. After removal of 6 bases from V and 0 bases from J, the junction contained 10 bases not matched to a gene.

This clonotype was counted many times. The rearrangement links TRBV7-3 to TRBJ2-3; 7 nucleotides agree with TRBD1. J gave up 2 bases and V 5 bases, and 7 bases lay outside the gene matches. CDR3 length equals 15 residues. Germline V gene sequence: CDR1 SGHTA, CDR2 FQGTGA. The CDR3 reads CASSRLTGNTDTQYF. CDR3 in DNA: TGTGCCAGCAGCAGACTGACAGGGAACACAGATACGCAGTATTTT.

The sample holds many counts of this clonotype. This rearrangement joins TRBV6-5 to TRBJ2-3; TRBD1 agrees at 11 bases. Trimming at V came to 4 bases and at J to 7 bases, leaving 4 bases not matched to a gene. Germline-derived CDR1 and CDR2 are MNHEY and SVGAGI. This CDR3 spans 14 amino acids. For the CDR3, the DNA is TGTGCCAGCAGTTGGACAGGGGGCAGAAATACGCAGTATTTT. Residues: CASSWTGGRNTQYF.

This clonotype was counted many times. This chain connects TRBV28 to TRBJ1-6; 12 bases are a match to TRBD1. From germline, CDR1 is MDHEN and CDR2 SYDVKM. With 6 bases clipped from V and 8 bases from J, the junction kept 2 bases outside the gene matches. CDR3 length: 14 amino acids. CDR3 sequence reads: CASSRDRGHSPLHF. The DNA for the CDR3 is TGTGCCAGCAGCCGGGACAGGGGGCATTCACCCCTCCACTTT.

This clonotype was picked up many times. The gene calls are TRBV11-2 and TRBJ2-3; maybe TRBD1 (7 bases). The CDR3 is 17 residues long. The V gene's germline CDR1 is SGHAT and CDR2 FQNNGV. The germline V and J ends were trimmed by 1 base and 4 bases, with 18 bases remaining between them. This CDR3 reads CASSLGIRTGLSDTQYF. Written as DNA, the CDR3 is TGTGCCAGCAGCTTAGGGATTAGGACAGGACTATCAGATACGCAGTATTTT.

This clonotype was picked up many times. The V gene is TRBV28, the J gene TRBJ1-2; D may be TRBD1 (6 bases). Germline V gene data show CDR1 as MDHEN and CDR2 as SYDVKM. V lost 5 bases and J lost 1, with 23 bases in between. CDR3 length: 18 amino acids. The CDR3 sequence is CASSPLEGGAIYNYGYTF. Written as DNA, the CDR3 is TGTGCCAGCAGTCCCCTGGAGGGGGGCGCGATATATAACTATGGCTACACCTTC.